These T cell receptor beta chains were read from a single sample in a study of identical twins. MiXCR, run by TCRdb on the 5' RACE reads, gives a single entry per CDR3 protein. The sample has 200,000 to 250,000 distinct CDR3 sequences, under 12% seen once. Source material: memory T cells sorted from blood. The source of these receptors is a man aged 45-60 years in good health. Both conserved end residues are part of each CDR3. Fields, in order: V gene, D gene, J gene, clone size, CDR3 DNA, CDR3 protein. D genes are given only for firm matches. Size values are once, few and many counts, or a class for expanded clones, and some rows have none.

V: TRBV4-3; D: .; J: TRBJ2-5; size: many; DNA: TGCGCCAGCAGCCAAGATCTTAAGGGTCCAGGAGAGACCCAGTACTTC; CDR3: CASSQDLKGPGETQYF
V: TRBV20-1; D: TRBD2; J: TRBJ2-5; size: few; DNA: TGCAGTGCTAGAGAAGGACTAGCGGGAGGGGGTTCAACCCAGTACTTC; CDR3: CSAREGLAGGGSTQYF
V: TRBV29-1; D: .; J: TRBJ1-3; size: few; DNA: TGCAGCGGAAGAGTTGGGGGAAACACCATATATTTT; CDR3: CSGRVGGNTIYF
V: TRBV7-2; D: TRBD2; J: TRBJ2-7; size: .; DNA: TGTGCCAGCAGCATTCTAGCGGGGCAGGGGAACTACGAGCAGTACTTC; CDR3: CASSILAGQGNYEQYF
V: TRBV5-1; D: TRBD2; J: TRBJ2-1; size: .; DNA: TGCGCCAGCGCCCCCCTTACTAGCGGGCGATACAATGAGCAGTTCTTC; CDR3: CASAPLTSGRYNEQFF
V: TRBV27; D: .; J: TRBJ1-1; size: many; DNA: TGTGCCAGCAGTCTCTCCGCCCTCACTGAAGCTTTCTTT; CDR3: CASSLSALTEAFF
V: TRBV6-2/TRBV6-3; D: TRBD2; J: TRBJ2-3; size: once; DNA: TGTGCCAGCCGGCAGCGCGGGAGGGTAGCAGATACGCAGTATTTT; CDR3: CASRQRGRVADTQYF
V: TRBV20-1; D: .; J: TRBJ2-5; size: many; DNA: TGCAGTGCCCCTAGGAGAGAGACCCAGTACTTC; CDR3: CSAPRRETQYF
V: TRBV12-3/TRBV12-4; D: .; J: TRBJ1-4; size: few; DNA: TGTGCCAGCAGTCAGACCGGGACGGATGAAAAACTGTTTTTT; CDR3: CASSQTGTDEKLFF
V: TRBV5-1; D: TRBD1; J: TRBJ1-3; size: .; DNA: TGCGCCAGCAGCTTGACGGGACAGGGGGCGCAGGGAAACACCATATATTTT; CDR3: CASSLTGQGAQGNTIYF
V: TRBV13; D: .; J: TRBJ1-2; size: few; DNA: TGTGCCAGCAGCCGTTCGTCTGGGAATTGGAGCTACACCTTC; CDR3: CASSRSSGNWSYTF
V: TRBV28; D: .; J: TRBJ2-3; size: many; DNA: TGTGCCAGCAGTCCCTTCAAGCGGTCCGATAGCACAGATACGCAGTATTTT; CDR3: CASSPFKRSDSTDTQYF
V: TRBV29-1; D: .; J: TRBJ1-2; size: few; DNA: TGCAGCGTTGAAGATCGTTCCAGCCACGGCTACACCTTC; CDR3: CSVEDRSSHGYTF
V: TRBV7-9; D: TRBD2; J: TRBJ2-7; size: .; DNA: TGTGCCAGCAGCTTAGCCGGGGGGACGACCTACGAGCAGTACTTC; CDR3: CASSLAGGTTYEQYF